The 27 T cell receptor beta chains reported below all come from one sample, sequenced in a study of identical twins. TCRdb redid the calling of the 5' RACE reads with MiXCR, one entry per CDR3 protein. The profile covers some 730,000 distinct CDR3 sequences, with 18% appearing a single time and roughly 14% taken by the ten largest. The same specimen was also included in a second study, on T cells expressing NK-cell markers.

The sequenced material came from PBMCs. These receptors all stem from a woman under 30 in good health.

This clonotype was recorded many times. The CDR3 DNA reads TGTGCCAGCAGTTTCGGCACTGAAGCTTTCTTT. Protein: CASSFGTEAFF. J is TRBJ1-1 and V is TRBV12-3 or TRBV12-4; D is unresolved. This CDR3 comprises 11 residues. Trimming shortened V by 3 bases and J by 4 bases, and 3 bases separated the two germline ends.

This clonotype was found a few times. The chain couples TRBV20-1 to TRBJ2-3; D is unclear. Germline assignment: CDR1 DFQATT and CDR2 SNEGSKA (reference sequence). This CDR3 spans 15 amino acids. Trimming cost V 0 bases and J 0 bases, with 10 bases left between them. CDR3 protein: CSARDHRLSTDTQYF. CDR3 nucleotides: TGCAGTGCTAGAGATCACCGTTTAAGCACAGATACGCAGTATTTT.

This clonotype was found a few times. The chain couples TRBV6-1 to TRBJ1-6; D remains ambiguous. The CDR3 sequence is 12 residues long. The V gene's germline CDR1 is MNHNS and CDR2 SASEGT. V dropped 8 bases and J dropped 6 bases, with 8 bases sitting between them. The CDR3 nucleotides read TGTGCCAGCCTCCGCACTAATTCACCCCTCCACTTT. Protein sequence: CASLRTNSPLHF.

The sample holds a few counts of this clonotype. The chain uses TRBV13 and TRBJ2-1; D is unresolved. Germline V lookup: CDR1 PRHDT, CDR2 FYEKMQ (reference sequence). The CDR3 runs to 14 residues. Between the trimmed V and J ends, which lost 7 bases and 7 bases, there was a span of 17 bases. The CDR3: CASTWGVGANEQFF. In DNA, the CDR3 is TGTGCCAGCACCTGGGGTGTAGGTGCAAATGAGCAGTTCTTC.

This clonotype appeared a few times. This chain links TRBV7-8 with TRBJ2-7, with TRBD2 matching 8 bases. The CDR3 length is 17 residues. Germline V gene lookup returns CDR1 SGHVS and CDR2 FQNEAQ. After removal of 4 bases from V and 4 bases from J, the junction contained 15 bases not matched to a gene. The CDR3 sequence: CASSSRGGGRLKYEQYF. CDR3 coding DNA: TGTGCCAGCAGCTCCCGTGGCGGGGGGCGTTTAAAGTACGAGCAGTACTTC.

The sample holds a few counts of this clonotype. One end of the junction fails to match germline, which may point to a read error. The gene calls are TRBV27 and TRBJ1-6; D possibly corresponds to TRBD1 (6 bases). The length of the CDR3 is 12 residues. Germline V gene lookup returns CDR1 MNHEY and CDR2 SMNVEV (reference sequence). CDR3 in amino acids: CASSLTKGDMVF. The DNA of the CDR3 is TGTGCCAGCAGTTTAACGAAGGGGGACATGGTTTTC.

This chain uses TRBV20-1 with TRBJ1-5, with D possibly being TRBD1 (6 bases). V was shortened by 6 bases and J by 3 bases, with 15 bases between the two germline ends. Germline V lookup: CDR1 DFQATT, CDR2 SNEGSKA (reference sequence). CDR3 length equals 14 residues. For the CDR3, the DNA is TGCAGTGCCAGCCACACAGGGAACAATCAGCCCCAGCATTTT. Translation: CSASHTGNNQPQHF.

The CDR3 nucleotides are TGTGCCAGCAGCCAACCGGGGGGGGAAGAGACCCAGTACTTC. Amino acid sequence: CASSQPGGEETQYF. The chain employs TRBV4-2 and TRBJ2-5; TRBD2 aligns across 8 bases. Trimming at V came to 2 bases and at J to 3 bases, leaving 2 bases not matched to a gene. The CDR3 is made up of 14 amino acids. The germline gives CDR1 LGHNA, CDR2 YNFKEQ.

CDR3 DNA sequence: TGTGCCAGCAGCCCAAGCGAGGCAACCTACTATGGCTACACCTTC. Protein product: CASSPSEATYYGYTF. The chain joins TRBV3-1 to TRBJ1-2; D remains ambiguous. Germline V gives CDR1 LGHDT, CDR2 YNNKEL (reference sequence). V was pared by 4 bases and J by 3 bases, with 15 bases between. This CDR3 contains 15 residues.

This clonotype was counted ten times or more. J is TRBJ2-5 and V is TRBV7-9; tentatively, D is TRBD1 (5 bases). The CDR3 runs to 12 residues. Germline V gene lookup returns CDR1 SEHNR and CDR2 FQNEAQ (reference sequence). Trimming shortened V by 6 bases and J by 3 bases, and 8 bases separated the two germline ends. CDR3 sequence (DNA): TGTGCCAGCAGTCTCAGGGAAGAGACCCAGTACTTC. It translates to CASSLREETQYF.

DNA for the CDR3: TGTGCCAGCAGTCTCTCGGACAGGGCCGGTGGCACCTTC. This translates into CASSLSDRAGGTF. This sequence joins TRBV12-3 or TRBV12-4 and TRBJ1-2; TRBD1 aligns across 8 bases. The J segment lost 13 bases and the V segment lost 5 bases, leaving 12 bases of the junction unmatched. This CDR3 contains 13 residues.

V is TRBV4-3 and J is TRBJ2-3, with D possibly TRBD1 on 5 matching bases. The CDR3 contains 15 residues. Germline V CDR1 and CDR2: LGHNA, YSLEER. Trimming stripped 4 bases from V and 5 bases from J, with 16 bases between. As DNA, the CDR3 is TGCGCCAGCAGCCGAAGGGGAAATTGGGGAGATACGCAGTATTTT. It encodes CASSRRGNWGDTQYF.

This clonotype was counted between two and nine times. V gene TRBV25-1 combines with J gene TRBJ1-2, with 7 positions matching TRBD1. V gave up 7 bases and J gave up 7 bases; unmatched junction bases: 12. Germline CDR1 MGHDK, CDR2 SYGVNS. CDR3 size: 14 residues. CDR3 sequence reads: CASTETGTGAGYTF. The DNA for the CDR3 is TGTGCCAGCACAGAGACAGGGACCGGTGCTGGCTACACCTTC.

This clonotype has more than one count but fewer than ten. CDR3 loop: CSARVQGSEQYF. DNA for the CDR3: TGCAGTGCTAGGGTACAGGGGAGTGAGCAGTACTTC. The chain employs TRBV20-1 and TRBJ2-7; 7 nucleotides agree with TRBD1. With V trimmed by 3 bases and J by 7 bases, 6 bases remained unmatched. In germline, CDR1 is DFQATT, CDR2 SNEGSKA (reference sequence). The length of the CDR3 is 12 residues.

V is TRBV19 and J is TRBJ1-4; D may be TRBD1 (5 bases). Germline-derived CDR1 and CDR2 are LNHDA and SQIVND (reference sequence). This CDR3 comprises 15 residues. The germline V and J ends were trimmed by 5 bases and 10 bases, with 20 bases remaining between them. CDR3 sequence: CASSPQWGVGAKLFF. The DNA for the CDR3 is TGTGCCAGTAGTCCCCAGTGGGGGGTAGGTGCAAAACTGTTTTTT.

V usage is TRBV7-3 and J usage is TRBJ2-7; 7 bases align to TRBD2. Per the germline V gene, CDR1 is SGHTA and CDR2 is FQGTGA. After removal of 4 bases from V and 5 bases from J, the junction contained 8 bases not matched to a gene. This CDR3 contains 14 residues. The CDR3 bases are TGTGCCAGCAGCTCAGGGCTCGGGGGGAACGAGCAGTACTTC. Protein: CASSSGLGGNEQYF.

Written as DNA, the CDR3 is TGTGCCATCAGTGAGTCGGCGCGGGAGGGCCTCAATGAGCAGTTCTTC. Translated, it gives CAISESAREGLNEQFF. The chain couples TRBV10-3 to TRBJ2-1; 9 nucleotides match TRBD2. V was clipped by 0 bases and J by 6 bases; unmatched bases: 6. There are 16 residues in the CDR3. Germline assignment: CDR1 ENHRY and CDR2 SYGVKD.

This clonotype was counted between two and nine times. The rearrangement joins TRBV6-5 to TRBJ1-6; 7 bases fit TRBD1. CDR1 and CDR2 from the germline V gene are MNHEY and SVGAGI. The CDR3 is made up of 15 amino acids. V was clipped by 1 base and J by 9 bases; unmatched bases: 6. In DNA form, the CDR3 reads TGTGCCAGCAGTTACTTTAGACAGGGTGGTTCACCCCTCCACTTT. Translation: CASSYFRQGGSPLHF.

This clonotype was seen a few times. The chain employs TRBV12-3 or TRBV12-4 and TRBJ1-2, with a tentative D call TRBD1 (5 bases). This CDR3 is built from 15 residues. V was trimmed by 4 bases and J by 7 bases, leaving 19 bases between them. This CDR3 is CASSYQGWGLTGYTF. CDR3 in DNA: TGTGCCAGCAGTTACCAGGGATGGGGACTAACTGGCTACACCTTC.

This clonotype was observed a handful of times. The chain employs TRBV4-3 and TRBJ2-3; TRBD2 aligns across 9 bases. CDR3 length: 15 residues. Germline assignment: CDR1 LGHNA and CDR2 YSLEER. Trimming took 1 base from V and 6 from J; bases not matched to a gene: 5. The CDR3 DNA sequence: TGCGCCAGCAGCCAAGGGGGCGGGAGGGCCGATACGCAGTATTTT. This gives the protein CASSQGGGRADTQYF.

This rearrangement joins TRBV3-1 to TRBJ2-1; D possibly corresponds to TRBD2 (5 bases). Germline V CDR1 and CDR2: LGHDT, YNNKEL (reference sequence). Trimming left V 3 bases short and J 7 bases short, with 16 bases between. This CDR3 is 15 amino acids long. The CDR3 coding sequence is TGTGCCAGCAGCCAGACTACCCCCATGGTGAATGAGCAGTTCTTC. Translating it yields CASSQTTPMVNEQFF.

The CDR3 loop is CASSGLAGGANEQFF. DNA for the CDR3: TGCGCCAGCAGCGGACTAGCGGGGGGCGCGAATGAGCAGTTCTTC. This sequence joins TRBV5-1 and TRBJ2-1; 14 positions agree with TRBD2. Germline values: CDR1 SGHRS, CDR2 YFSETQ. The CDR3 totals 15 residues. The V gene end was trimmed by 4 bases and the J gene end by 7 bases; junction bases not matched to a gene: 4.

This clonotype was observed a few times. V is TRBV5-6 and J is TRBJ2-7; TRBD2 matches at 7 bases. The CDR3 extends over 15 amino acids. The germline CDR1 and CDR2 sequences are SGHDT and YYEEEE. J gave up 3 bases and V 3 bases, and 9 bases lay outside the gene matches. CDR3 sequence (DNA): TGTGCCAGCAGCTCCCCTGGGGGAGGGGACTACGAGCAGTACTTC. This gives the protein CASSSPGGGDYEQYF.

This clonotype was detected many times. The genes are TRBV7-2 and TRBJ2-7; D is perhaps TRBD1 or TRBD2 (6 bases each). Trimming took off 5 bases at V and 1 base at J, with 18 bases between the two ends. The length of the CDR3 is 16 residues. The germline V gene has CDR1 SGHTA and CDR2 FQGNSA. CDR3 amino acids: CASSPYLQGGSYEQYF. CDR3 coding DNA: TGTGCCAGCAGCCCCTACCTACAGGGAGGTTCCTACGAGCAGTACTTC.

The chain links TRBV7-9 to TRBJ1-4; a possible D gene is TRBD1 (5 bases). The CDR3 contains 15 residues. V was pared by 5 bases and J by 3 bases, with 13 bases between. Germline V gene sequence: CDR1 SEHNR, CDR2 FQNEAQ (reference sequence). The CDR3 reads CASSPGDGPNEKLFF. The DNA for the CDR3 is TGTGCCAGCAGCCCGGGGGACGGACCTAATGAAAAACTGTTTTTT.

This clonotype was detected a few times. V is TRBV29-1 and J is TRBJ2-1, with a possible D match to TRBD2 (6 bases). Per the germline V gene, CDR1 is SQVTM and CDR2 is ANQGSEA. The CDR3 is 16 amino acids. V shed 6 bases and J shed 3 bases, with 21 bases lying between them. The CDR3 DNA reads TGCAGCGTCCCGAGCGGTGGGTCGGGAGACTACAATGAGCAGTTCTTC. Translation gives CSVPSGGSGDYNEQFF.

CDR3 nucleotides: TGTGCCAGCAGTTACTTTTGGGGACCCGGGGAGCTGTTTTTT. This codes for CASSYFWGPGELFF. The chain combines TRBV6-5 with TRBJ2-2, with D perhaps matching TRBD1 or TRBD2 (5 bases each). The V gene's germline CDR1 is MNHEY and CDR2 SVGAGI. This CDR3 is built from 14 residues. Deletions cut 1 base from V and 6 bases from J, with 9 bases between.